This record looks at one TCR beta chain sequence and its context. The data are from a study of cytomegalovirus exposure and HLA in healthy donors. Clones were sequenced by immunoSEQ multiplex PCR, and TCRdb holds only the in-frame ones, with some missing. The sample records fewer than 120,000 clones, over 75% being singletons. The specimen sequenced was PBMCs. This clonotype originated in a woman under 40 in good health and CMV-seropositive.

CDR3 residues: CASIALAGGPGETQYF. In DNA form, the CDR3 reads TGTGCCAGCATAGCACTAGCGGGAGGGCCGGGGGAGACCCAGTACTTC. The chain has TRBV2 and TRBJ2-5, with 13 bases lining up with TRBD2. This CDR3 has 16 residues. Germline CDR1 SNHLY, CDR2 FYNNEI. V shed 7 bases, J shed 5 bases, and the junction held 10 bases outside the gene matches. The full variable domain, its missing parts supplied by reference TRBV2 and TRBJ2-5, is EPEVTQTPSHQVTQMGQEVILRCVPISNHLYFYWYRQILGQKVEFLVSFYNNEISEKSEIFDDQFSVERPDGSNFTLKIRSTKLEDSAMYFCASIALAGGPGETQYFGPGTRLLVL.